The 20 T cell receptor beta chains below were found in one sample sequenced in a study of T cell changes during pregnancy in multiple sclerosis. The protocol was immunoSEQ multiplex PCR, while the TCRdb copy is restricted to in-frame clones and leaves out a portion. The sample yields over 55,000 clones, approximately 90% seen once. Sequencing input: peripheral blood from another person, used as feeder cells. Receptors were obtained from a human donor whose cells served as feeder cells for cultures in a pregnancy study.

This sequence joins TRBV5-1 and TRBJ1-3; D possibly corresponds to TRBD1 (5 bases). Per germline, CDR1 SGHRS and CDR2 YFSETQ. The CDR3 contains 13 residues. Between the trimmed V and J ends, which lost 3 bases and 6 bases, there was a span of 10 bases. For the CDR3, the DNA is TGCGCCAGCAGCTCCGGGGGGGAAAACACCATATATTTT. It is translated as CASSSGGENTIYF.

A note on this clone: Germline is not matched at one junction end, which may reflect a read error. The CDR3: CAWSGGLAGVMHF. CDR3 nucleotide sequence: TGTGCCTGGAGTGGGGGACTAGCGGGAGTAATGCACTTC. The rearrangement joins TRBV30 to TRBJ2-7, with TRBD2 matching over 14 bases. Looked up from germline, CDR1 is GTSNPN and CDR2 is SVGIG (reference sequence). CDR3 length: 13 amino acids.

The chain combines TRBV18 with TRBJ2-2; D gene unclear. The CDR3 contains 15 residues. Per the germline V gene, CDR1 is KGHSH and CDR2 is LQKENI. V was clipped by 2 bases and J by 3 bases, with 10 bases between them. The CDR3 loop reads CASSPGSRDTGELFF. As DNA, the CDR3 is TGTGCCAGCTCACCAGGCTCGCGCGACACCGGGGAGCTGTTTTTT. The full variable domain, in which reference TRBV18 and TRBJ2-2 provide the parts outside the CDR3, is NAGVMQNPRHLVRRRGQEARLRCSPMKGHSHVYWYRQLPEEGLKFMVYLQKENIIDESGMPKERFSAEFPKEGPSILRIQQVVRGDSAAYFCASSPGSRDTGELFFGEGSRLTVL.

This sequence joins TRBV6-6 and TRBJ2-7; D is unresolved. Germline V lookup: CDR1 MNHNY, CDR2 SVGAGI (reference sequence). With 2 bases removed from V and 0 bases from J, the gap between germline ends came to 8 bases. This CDR3 has 14 residues. The CDR3 sequence: CASSYLPSSYEQYF. The CDR3 DNA reads TGTGCCAGCAGTTACCTACCTAGCTCCTACGAGCAGTACTTC.

The chain couples TRBV5-4 to TRBJ2-3; perhaps D is TRBD1 or TRBD2 (5 bases each). The CDR3 runs to 14 residues. V shed 5 bases and J shed 0 bases, with 10 bases lying between them. Germline values: CDR1 SGHNT, CDR2 YYREEE (reference sequence). Written as DNA, the CDR3 is TGTGCCAGCAGGGGACGGACTAGCACAGATACGCAGTATTTT. This gives the protein CASRGRTSTDTQYF.

The J gene is TRBJ2-7, the V gene TRBV5-1; 7 positions match TRBD2. The V gene's germline CDR1 is SGHRS and CDR2 YFSETQ. After removal of 0 bases from V and 4 bases from J, the junction contained 10 bases not matched to a gene. CDR3 length equals 16 residues. The CDR3 loop reads CASSLGASGTSYEQYF. The DNA of the CDR3 is TGCGCCAGCAGCTTGGGGGCAAGCGGGACCAGTTACGAGCAGTACTTC.

This chain connects TRBV5-4 to TRBJ2-1; 10 bases match TRBD1. The length of the CDR3 is 16 residues. Germline trimming cut 1 base from V and 8 bases from J; bases unmatched to any gene: 9. Germline values: CDR1 SGHNT, CDR2 YYREEE (reference sequence). The CDR3 spells CASSLHWTGGVDEQFF. The CDR3 coding sequence is TGTGCCAGCAGCTTGCACTGGACAGGGGGGGTCGATGAGCAGTTCTTC.

V usage is TRBV27 and J usage is TRBJ2-1, with D tentatively TRBD2 (5 bases). Trimming shortened V by 7 bases and J by 0 bases, and 25 bases separated the two germline ends. Germline V CDR1 and CDR2: MNHEY, SMNVEV (reference sequence). This CDR3 is 19 amino acids long. CDR3 coding DNA: TGTGCCAGCATCCCTAGGTCAGCGAGGGTCCAAAGCTCCTACAATGAGCAGTTCTTC. Translating it yields CASIPRSARVQSSYNEQFF.

V gene TRBV5-6 combines with J gene TRBJ2-7; D unclear. The CDR3 extends over 14 amino acids. Trimming took 2 bases from V and 5 from J, leaving 14 bases between them. Germline CDR1 SGHDT, CDR2 YYEEEE. The CDR3 DNA sequence: TGTGCCAGCAGCTTCCCGATGTGGGGTCACGAGCAGTACTTC. Protein: CASSFPMWGHEQYF. The full variable domain, with the rest looked up from reference TRBV5-6 and TRBJ2-7, is DAGVTQSPTHLIKTRGQQVTLRCSPKSGHDTVSWYQQALGQGPQFIFQYYEEEERQRGNFPDRFSGHQFPNYSSELNVNALLLGDSALYLCASSFPMWGHEQYFGPGTRLTVT.

This clone was seen once. This chain joins TRBV7-9 and TRBJ2-7, with D possibly matching TRBD2 (7 bases). Deletions cut 5 bases from V and 7 bases from J, with 18 bases between. The CDR3 is 14 amino acids. CDR1 and CDR2 from the germline V gene are SEHNR and FQNEAQ (reference sequence). CDR3 residues: CASSPRGDGREQYF. CDR3 sequence (DNA): TGTGCCAGCAGCCCAAGGGGGGACGGGAGGGAGCAGTACTTC.

The chain recombines TRBV7-2 with TRBJ1-3; a weak D match, TRBD1 (6 bases). This CDR3 contains 16 residues. The germline CDR1 and CDR2 sequences are SGHTA and FQGNSA. Trimming stripped 2 bases from V and 4 bases from J, with 15 bases between. The CDR3 DNA sequence: TGTGCCAGCAGCTTATCATACAGGGTGGGAGGAAACACCATATATTTT. Protein sequence: CASSLSYRVGGNTIYF. The full variable domain, rest sourced from reference TRBV7-2 and TRBJ1-3, is GAGVSQSPSNKVTEKGKDVELRCDPISGHTALYWYRQSLGQGLEFLIYFQGNSAPDKSGLPSDRFSAERTGGSVSTLTIQRTQQEDSAVYLCASSLSYRVGGNTIYFGEGSWLTVV.

The chain links TRBV10-1 to TRBJ2-3, with a tentative D call TRBD2 (6 bases). Between the trimmed V and J ends, which lost 0 bases and 6 bases, there was a span of 16 bases. This CDR3 is 16 amino acids long. CDR1 and CDR2 from the germline V gene are WNHNN and SYGVQD (reference sequence). CDR3 protein: CASSESTLLSGDTQYF. The CDR3, as DNA: TGCGCCAGCAGTGAGTCGACCCTCCTGAGCGGGGATACGCAGTATTTT.

In its sample, this clone was seen a few times. The V gene is TRBV2, the J gene TRBJ2-7, with 10 bases identical to TRBD1. Germline trimming cut 9 bases from V and 5 bases from J; bases unmatched to any gene: 4. Germline assignment: CDR1 SNHLY and CDR2 FYNNEI. This CDR3 contains 12 residues. The CDR3 protein is CASGQGVDEQYF. The CDR3 DNA sequence: TGTGCCAGTGGACAGGGGGTTGACGAGCAGTACTTC.

The chain employs TRBV4-2 and TRBJ1-5, with 7 bases lining up with TRBD1. Per germline, CDR1 LGHNA and CDR2 YNFKEQ. After removal of 1 base from V and 4 bases from J, the junction contained 7 bases not matched to a gene. There are 16 residues in the CDR3. CDR3 coding DNA: TGTGCCAGCAGCCAAGCTTCGGGACAGCCAAATCAGCCCCAGCATTTT. It codes for CASSQASGQPNQPQHF.

CDR3 sequence: CASSQGTLGTQYF. DNA of the CDR3: TGCGCCAGCAGCCAAGGGACGCTGGGGACCCAGTACTTC. V and J are TRBV4-3 and TRBJ2-5; D gene unclear. Trimming removed 1 base at V and 7 bases at J, with 10 bases between. CDR1 LGHNA and CDR2 YSLEER come from the germline V gene. The CDR3 is 13 residues long.

This rearrangement joins TRBV5-6 to TRBJ2-1; TRBD2 matches 7 bases. J lost 2 bases, V lost 0 bases, and 8 bases had no gene match. In germline, CDR1 is SGHDT, CDR2 YYEEEE. The CDR3 sequence is 17 residues long. This chain's CDR3 is CASSLDWEGVAYNEQFF. The CDR3 DNA follows: TGTGCCAGCAGCTTGGATTGGGAGGGAGTAGCCTACAATGAGCAGTTCTTC.

J is TRBJ2-1 and V is TRBV4-2; 8 nucleotides agree with TRBD2. Losses at the gene ends were 3 bases for V and 4 bases for J; bases not matched to a gene: 8. The V gene's germline CDR1 is LGHNA and CDR2 YNFKEQ. The CDR3 runs to 16 residues. The CDR3 DNA reads TGTGCCAGCAGCCAGTCCTCGGGGGGGCCGTACAATGAGCAGTTCTTC. Translation: CASSQSSGGPYNEQFF.

V usage is TRBV19 and J usage is TRBJ1-4, with D perhaps matching TRBD1 (5 bases). V lost 6 bases to trimming and J lost 5 bases, with 16 bases between them. This CDR3 is built from 15 residues. Germline CDR1 LNHDA, CDR2 SQIVND (reference sequence). The CDR3, as DNA: TGTGCCAGTAGGGATCCGGGACGCGAGAATGAAAAACTGTTTTTT. Its protein product is CASRDPGRENEKLFF.

This chain joins TRBV4-2 and TRBJ1-2; unclear D gene. The CDR3 sequence is 15 residues long. V was pared by 2 bases and J by 4 bases, with 14 bases between. CDR1 is LGHNA, CDR2 YNFKEQ, per germline. CDR3 sequence: CASSQPGVTIYGYTF. CDR3 nucleotide sequence: TGTGCCAGCAGCCAACCCGGGGTGACCATCTATGGCTACACCTTC.

V is TRBV9 and J is TRBJ2-1; 12 bases align to TRBD2. The CDR3 loop spans 23 amino acids. Trimming cost V 2 bases and J 1 base; bases outside gene matches: 22. Germline assignment: CDR1 SGDLS and CDR2 YYNGEE. CDR3 region: CASSVSPRAGLAGPYRSYNEQFF. CDR3 nucleotides: TGTGCCAGCAGCGTCTCCCCTAGGGCGGGACTAGCGGGCCCCTACCGATCCTACAATGAGCAGTTCTTC.